The next 25 T cell receptor beta chains were all read from a single sample in a study of T cells in Graves' hyperthyroidism and ophthalmopathy. TCR beta CDR3 regions were amplified from RNA transcripts. The study used the HTBI primer set for a first-round RT-PCR of the TCR CDR3. Each CDR3 protein is one row after TCRdb ran MiXCR on the multiplex PCR reads. The sample holds hundreds of thousands of distinct CDR3 sequences, approximately 15% seen once. Input material: blood. These receptors came from a woman in her thirties with Graves' hyperthyroidism that later progressed to Graves' ophthalmopathy.

The chain combines TRBV19 with TRBJ1-1; TRBD1 aligns across 10 bases. Per germline, CDR1 LNHDA and CDR2 SQIVND (reference sequence). The CDR3 is 16 amino acids. J was trimmed by 5 bases and V by 5 bases; bases with no gene match: 11. The CDR3 nucleotides are TGTGCCAGTAGTCTCGGGACAGGGGTGGTAGGAACTGAAGCTTTCTTT. The encoded protein is CASSLGTGVVGTEAFF.

This clonotype appeared many times. V usage is TRBV11-3 and J usage is TRBJ2-1; tentatively, D is TRBD2 (5 bases). Germline loops: CDR1 SGHNT, CDR2 YENEEA. The CDR3 is 16 residues long. The V end was cut by 5 bases, the J end by 0 bases, with 14 bases between. CDR3 nucleotide sequence: TGTGCCAGCAGCCTCGGCGGTAGCGTCTCCTACAATGAGCAGTTCTTC. Protein sequence: CASSLGGSVSYNEQFF.

At least ten counts were recorded for this clonotype. The CDR3 reads CASSLRGLVREKLFF. The CDR3, as DNA: TGTGCCAGCAGTTTAAGGGGGCTAGTAAGGGAAAAACTGTTTTTT. V usage is TRBV28 and J usage is TRBJ1-4; 7 bases map to TRBD1. The CDR3 loop spans 15 amino acids. The V and J ends lost 2 bases and 8 bases, in that order; junction bases with no gene match: 8. The germline V gene encodes CDR1 MDHEN and CDR2 SYDVKM.

Ten or more counts support this clonotype. The chain couples TRBV12-3 or TRBV12-4 to TRBJ2-2, with D unclear. Trimming took 2 bases from V and 0 from J, leaving 7 bases between them. The CDR3 extends over 15 amino acids. CDR3 coding DNA: TGTGCCAGCAGTTTACGTGTGGCGAACACCGGGGAGCTGTTTTTT. Amino acid sequence: CASSLRVANTGELFF.

The chain carries TRBV4-1 and TRBJ1-1; D gene ambiguous. CDR1 and CDR2 (germline): MGHRA, YSYEKL. The germline V and J ends were trimmed by 4 bases and 1 base, with 10 bases remaining between them. CDR3 length: 14 amino acids. The CDR3 reads CASSPMLGNTEAFF. The CDR3 DNA follows: TGCGCCAGCAGCCCAATGTTAGGGAACACTGAAGCTTTCTTT.

This clonotype was counted a few times. The rearrangement uses TRBV5-1 and TRBJ2-1; 12 bases map to TRBD1. Germline V gene sequence: CDR1 SGHRS, CDR2 YFSETQ. V gave up 3 bases and J gave up 3 bases; unmatched junction bases: 13. The CDR3 loop spans 19 amino acids. The CDR3 DNA sequence: TGCGCCAGCAGCTGGCGCCGGGACAGGGGGCCTACCTACTACAATGAGCAGTTCTTC. It encodes CASSWRRDRGPTYYNEQFF.

This clonotype was seen ten or more times. The chain has TRBV11-3 and TRBJ1-1; no firm D call. Germline V CDR1 and CDR2: SGHNT, YENEEA. Trimming shortened V by 5 bases and J by 7 bases, and 8 bases separated the two germline ends. The CDR3 is made up of 11 amino acids. In nucleotides, the CDR3 is TGTGCCAGCAGCCTAGCGAATGAAGCTTTCTTT. Amino acid sequence: CASSLANEAFF.

This clonotype was seen ten or more times. This chain connects TRBV30 to TRBJ1-1; 8 nucleotides match TRBD1. Germline V CDR1 and CDR2: GTSNPN, SVGIG (reference sequence). V lost 4 bases and J lost 1; bases outside the gene matches: 8. The CDR3 spans 15 residues. CDR3 nucleotide sequence: TGTGCCTGGATAAGGACAGGGACAGCGAACACTGAAGCTTTCTTT. Protein sequence: CAWIRTGTANTEAFF.

The rearrangement links TRBV12-3 or TRBV12-4 to TRBJ2-7; tentative D call: TRBD1 (5 bases). Trimming removed 0 bases from V and 3 bases from J, with 12 bases in between. This CDR3 is built from 15 residues. The CDR3 sequence is CASSLALDSLYEQYF. Here the CDR3 DNA reads TGTGCCAGCAGTTTAGCGCTTGACAGCCTCTACGAGCAGTACTTC.

This clonotype has ten or more counts. The chain uses TRBV19 and TRBJ2-1; 7 bases map to TRBD2. This CDR3 region has 17 residues. Per the germline V gene, CDR1 is LNHDA and CDR2 is SQIVND (reference sequence). V shed 4 bases and J 0 bases; nucleotides not matched to a gene: 9. The CDR3 loop is CASSTPLAASSYNEQFF. CDR3 coding DNA: TGTGCCAGTAGTACACCCCTAGCGGCCAGCTCCTACAATGAGCAGTTCTTC.

The chain joins TRBV28 to TRBJ2-7; D gene unclear. This CDR3 contains 12 residues. V was shortened by 6 bases and J by 6 bases, with 12 bases between the two germline ends. Germline values: CDR1 MDHEN, CDR2 SYDVKM. CDR3 protein: CASSLRFSEQYF. CDR3 nucleotide sequence: TGTGCCAGCAGCCTCAGGTTTTCCGAGCAGTACTTC.

This clonotype was recorded a few times. The J gene is TRBJ1-2, the V gene TRBV5-1; 7 bases map to TRBD1. Per germline, CDR1 SGHRS and CDR2 YFSETQ. Trimming took 0 bases from V and 5 from J; bases not matched to a gene: 4. This CDR3 has 14 residues. The CDR3 loop is CASSLDAGGYGYTF. CDR3 DNA sequence: TGCGCCAGCAGCTTGGATGCAGGGGGATATGGCTACACCTTC.

This clonotype was seen repeatedly, ten times or more. This chain joins TRBV27 and TRBJ1-6; a weak D match, TRBD1 (5 bases). Germline V gene sequence: CDR1 MNHEY, CDR2 SMNVEV (reference sequence). The CDR3 sequence is 14 residues long. Between the trimmed V and J ends, which lost 3 bases and 7 bases, there was a span of 10 bases. CDR3 region: CASSFGATNSPLHF. CDR3 nucleotides: TGTGCCAGCAGTTTCGGGGCTACCAATTCACCCCTCCACTTT.

The sample holds many counts of this clonotype. The chain is built from TRBV28 and TRBJ2-3, with a weak D call TRBD2 (5 bases). CDR1 MDHEN and CDR2 SYDVKM come from the germline V gene. V dropped 6 bases and J dropped 0 bases, with 13 bases sitting between them. The length of the CDR3 is 15 residues. CDR3 protein: CASSSIRRSTDTQYF. The CDR3 bases are TGTGCCAGCAGCTCGATCAGGAGGAGCACAGATACGCAGTATTTT.

The rearrangement uses TRBV19 and TRBJ2-3; the D gene is possibly TRBD1 (5 bases). V was pared by 4 bases and J by 1 base, with 15 bases between. The germline CDR1 and CDR2 sequences are LNHDA and SQIVND (reference sequence). The CDR3 consists of 16 residues. This CDR3 is CASSRGSGPRTDTQYF. CDR3 nucleotide sequence: TGTGCCAGTAGTAGGGGCTCCGGACCTCGCACAGATACGCAGTATTTT. The whole variable domain, filled in from reference TRBV19 and TRBJ2-3, reads DGGITQSPKYLFRKEGQNVTLSCEQNLNHDAMYWYRQDPGQGLRLIYYSQIVNDFQKGDIAEGYSVSREKKESFPLTVTSAQKNPTAFYLCASSRGSGPRTDTQYFGPGTRLTVL.

This clonotype was picked up many times. The chain joins TRBV6-5 to TRBJ2-2; 8 nucleotides line up with TRBD1. This CDR3 spans 17 amino acids. Trimming cost V 0 bases and J 1 base; bases outside gene matches: 4. Germline values: CDR1 MNHEY, CDR2 SVGAGI. CDR3 in DNA: TGTGCCAGCAGTTACTCGCCGGGACAGGAGAACACCGGGGAGCTGTTTTTT. It encodes CASSYSPGQENTGELFF.

The J gene is TRBJ2-7, the V gene TRBV19; 7 nucleotides line up with TRBD2. Losses at the gene ends were 7 bases for V and 6 bases for J; bases not matched to a gene: 9. Germline V lookup: CDR1 LNHDA, CDR2 SQIVND (reference sequence). There are 13 residues in the CDR3. The CDR3 region has the DNA TGTGCCAGTAATTTCCCGCCGGGGGGCGAGCAGTACTTC. It yields the protein CASNFPPGGEQYF.

The chain has TRBV6-2 or TRBV6-3 and TRBJ1-1; no definite D call. The germline gives CDR1 MNHEY, CDR2 SVGEGT. The CDR3 loop spans 14 amino acids. V lost 7 bases and J lost 3, with 15 bases in between. CDR3 region: CASTPRWRDTEAFF. The CDR3 DNA sequence: TGTGCCAGCACCCCGAGGTGGAGGGACACTGAAGCTTTCTTT.

This clonotype has ten or more counts. V gene TRBV5-1 combines with J gene TRBJ2-1; 10 bases map to TRBD2. This CDR3 spans 16 amino acids. Germline loops: CDR1 SGHRS, CDR2 YFSETQ. The V gene end was trimmed by 0 bases and the J gene end by 6 bases; junction bases not matched to a gene: 6. CDR3 sequence (DNA): TGCGCCAGCAGCTTGGTGTCTAGCGGGAGTTTCAATGAGCAGTTCTTC. Translation: CASSLVSSGSFNEQFF. The whole variable domain, filled in from reference TRBV5-1 and TRBJ2-1, reads KAGVTQTPRYLIKTRGQQVTLSCSPISGHRSVSWYQQTPGQGLQFLFEYFSETQRNKGNFPGRFSGRQFSNSRSEMNVSTLELGDSALYLCASSLVSSGSFNEQFFGPGTRLTVL.

This clonotype showed up many times. The J gene is TRBJ2-7, the V gene TRBV12-3 or TRBV12-4; 11 bases are a match to TRBD2. The CDR3 totals 17 residues. V lost 5 bases and J lost 3; bases outside the gene matches: 12. The CDR3 is CASSPPPQTSGIYEQYF. For the CDR3, the DNA is TGTGCCAGCAGTCCACCCCCCCAGACTAGCGGGATCTACGAGCAGTACTTC.

The V call is TRBV20-1, the J call TRBJ2-1; 12 bases map to TRBD2. Germline CDR1 DFQATT, CDR2 SNEGSKA (reference sequence). The ends lost 1 base at V and 4 bases at J; junction bases unmatched: 5. This CDR3 contains 16 residues. The CDR3 bases are TGCAGTGCTAGAGTAGGGACTAGCGGGTTTTACAATGAGCAGTTCTTC. This gives the protein CSARVGTSGFYNEQFF.

Notes on this clonotype: A much larger clone lies a single base off, so this may be a read error. A read error is likely, as this CDR3 ends without the conserved phenylalanine or tryptophan. The rearrangement uses TRBV20-1 and TRBJ2-1, with a tentative D call TRBD2 (6 bases). Looked up from germline, CDR1 is DFQATT and CDR2 is SNEGSKA (reference sequence). V was clipped by 6 bases and J by 0 bases, with 12 bases between them. The CDR3 has 14 amino acids. The CDR3 DNA reads as TGCAGTGCCCCGGGCGGGGACTCCTACAATGAGCAGTTCCTC. Protein product: CSAPGGDSYNEQFL.

In this sample, this clonotype turned up many times. This sequence joins TRBV5-1 and TRBJ2-7; a possible D gene is TRBD1 (6 bases). Germline CDR1 SGHRS, CDR2 YFSETQ. CDR3 length: 13 amino acids. Between the trimmed V and J ends, which lost 4 bases and 6 bases, there was a span of 14 bases. The CDR3 is CASSPATGTEQYF. The CDR3 DNA sequence: TGCGCCAGCAGCCCCGCCACAGGGACCGAGCAGTACTTC.

The sample holds a few counts of this clonotype. The chain carries TRBV5-1 and TRBJ2-5; perhaps TRBD2 as D (5 bases). The germline V gene has CDR1 SGHRS and CDR2 YFSETQ. This CDR3 spans 16 amino acids. V was trimmed by 3 bases and J by 6 bases, leaving 21 bases between them. The CDR3 loop reads CASSSRTDNGGKTQYF. CDR3 coding DNA: TGCGCCAGCAGCTCGAGGACGGATAATGGAGGAAAGACCCAGTACTTC.

This clonotype has at least ten counts. The chain couples TRBV19 to TRBJ2-2; tentatively, D is TRBD1 (6 bases). The CDR3 sequence is 15 residues long. V was trimmed by 2 bases and J by 6 bases, leaving 13 bases between them. Germline V gene data show CDR1 as LNHDA and CDR2 as SQIVND (reference sequence). This CDR3 reads CASSIHTTGSGELFF. DNA for the CDR3: TGTGCCAGTAGTATACACACAACAGGGTCCGGGGAGCTGTTTTTT.